This record covers a single T cell receptor (beta chain). Its matching antigen is unknown. This sample stems from a study of cytomegalovirus exposure and HLA in healthy donors. Study context: Among the 400 or so donors who were genotyped, about 86% fell in the genetic ancestry cluster that is associated with self-reported Caucasian donors. Whole-study results and caveats: As a later analysis showed, a missense DCLRE1C variant was linked to trimming of TCR beta V- and J-genes. Reports credit the classifier with highly specific, highly sensitive diagnosis of cytomegalovirus status. A list of 150 or so TCR beta chains associated with cytomegalovirus was given.

This CDR3 region has 14 residues. Trimming shortened V by 2 bases and J by 3 bases, and 10 bases separated the two germline ends. CDR1 and CDR2 (germline): KGHSH, LQKENI. PCR employed 60 Vbeta and 13 Jbeta primers. The assay was immunoSEQ multiplex PCR, and TCRdb's table has in-frame clones only and misses some. Of under 200,000 clones in the sample, about four fifths were seen once. This TCR came from a male donor in good health and CMV-seronegative. V gene TRBV18 combines with J gene TRBJ1-1; D gene unclear. The sample comprised PBMCs. This CDR3 reads CASSPSWGDTEAFF. CDR3 sequence (DNA): TGTGCCAGCTCACCATCTTGGGGAGACACTGAAGCTTTCTTT.